This TCR beta chain is from a study of T-cell reconstitution after alpha-beta-depleted transplantation in children. Unique molecular identifiers featured in how the TCRbeta library was prepared. From the PCR reads, TCRdb called clonotypes with MiXCR, one entry per CDR3 protein. The data hold a few hundred thousand distinct CDR3 sequences, with 11% observed a single time. Trimming removed 7 bases from V and 0 bases from J, with 7 bases in between. Germline V CDR1 and CDR2: ENHRY, SYGVKD. CDR3 length equals 13 residues. This clonotype was picked up a small number of times. The source was PBMCs from the stem cell graft donor, collected from the stem cell graft. The chain combines TRBV10-3 with TRBJ1-3; D is unresolved. This clonotype was obtained from a human donor who donated a stem cell graft to a child with acute myeloid leukemia. The CDR3 sequence: CAIIVDSGNTIYF. The DNA of the CDR3 is TGTGCCATCATCGTAGACTCTGGAAACACCATATATTTT.